Listed below are T cell receptor beta chains from one sample, sequenced in a study of cytomegalovirus exposure and HLA in healthy donors. Using immunoSEQ multiplex PCR, the repertoire was profiled, and TCRdb retains in-frame clones only, with some absent. This table has around 120,000 clones, 70% to 80% appearing once. The sequenced material came from PBMCs. The receptors stem from a woman in her thirties or forties in good health and CMV-seropositive. Both conserved end residues are part of each CDR3. The D gene is left open where the match is weak. Some rows have no size entry. The others give once, few or many, or a class for an expanded clone.

J	size	D	V	DNA	CDR3
TRBJ2-7	-	-	TRBV20-1	TGCAGTGTCGAGGGAGGCTACGAGCAGTACTTC	CSVEGGYEQYF
TRBJ2-3	-	-	TRBV25-1	TGTGCACTCGCGGGTAGCACAGATACGCAGTATTTT	CALAGSTDTQYF
TRBJ1-2	-	TRBD1	TRBV30	TGTGCCTGGTATCAAGGACAGGGGGTCGTTGGCTACACCTTC	CAWYQGQGVVGYTF
TRBJ2-7	once	-	TRBV5-1	TGCGCCAGCAGCTTGGCCGAGGGGGTAGACGAGCAGTACTTC	CASSLAEGVDEQYF
TRBJ1-2	-	-	TRBV9	TGTGCCAGCAGCGTAGTGGGGGGGCGTAACTACACCTTC	CASSVVGGRNYTF
TRBJ2-3	-	TRBD2	TRBV13	TGTGCCAGCAGCTCCTATCGTAGCGGGCCCACAGATACGCAGTATTTT	CASSSYRSGPTDTQYF
TRBJ2-5	-	-	TRBV7-3	TGTGCCAGCGCCCTCCAAGGGGGGGCCCGTCAGACCCAGTACTTC	CASALQGGARQTQYF
TRBJ2-5	-	TRBD1	TRBV7-2	TGTGCCAGCAGCTTAGGGCCGGACAGGCAGGCAGAGACCCAGTACTTC	CASSLGPDRQAETQYF
TRBJ1-5	-	-	TRBV30	TGTGCCTGGGCTTCCGAGGGTCAGCCCCAGCATTTT	CAWASEGQPQHF
TRBJ2-7	once	-	TRBV7-3	TGTGCCAGCAGCCTCGGGACTTCGCCCTACGAGCAGTACTTC	CASSLGTSPYEQYF
TRBJ1-2	once	-	TRBV7-9	TGTGCCAGCAGCTTAGTTTCCGGTTATGGCTACACCTTC	CASSLVSGYGYTF
TRBJ1-5	-	-	TRBV19	TGTGCCAGTAGTTGGCAGGGTTTCAATCAGCCCCAGCATTTT	CASSWQGFNQPQHF
TRBJ2-5	once	TRBD2	TRBV5-1	TGCGCCAGCAGCCCCCTGTCGGGACTAGCGGGGGAAGAGACCCAGTACTTC	CASSPLSGLAGEETQYF
TRBJ1-4	-	-	TRBV2	TGTGCCAGCAGTGAAGAGAGGAGGGCGGGTAGGAAACTGTTTTTT	CASSEERRAGRKLFF
TRBJ2-6	few	-	TRBV2	TGTGCCAGCAGTGAAGACGCCAGCTCTGGGGCCAACGTCCTGACTTTC	CASSEDASSGANVLTF
TRBJ2-3	-	TRBD1	TRBV29-1	TGCAGCAACTGCCGGCCGAGACAGGGGATCACAGATACGCAGTATTTT	CSNCRPRQGITDTQYF
TRBJ2-1	-	TRBD1	TRBV12-5	TGTGCTAGTTCCGGACAGGGCATTTTAAATGAGCAGTTCTTC	CASSGQGILNEQFF
TRBJ2-3	few	-	TRBV19	TGTGCCAGTAGTATAGATCAAGGGGGGGCTGGCACAGATACGCAGTATTTT	CASSIDQGGAGTDTQYF
TRBJ2-5	once	-	TRBV5-1	TGCGCCAGCAGTAGGGGATCCCATGGCCGCAAAGAGACCCAGTACTTC	CASSRGSHGRKETQYF
TRBJ2-3	-	-	TRBV2	TGTGCCAGCAGAACGGTGGGGCTGAGCACAGATACGCAGTATTTT	CASRTVGLSTDTQYF
TRBJ1-6	few	-	TRBV6-6	TGTGCCAGCAGTTACATAGACATGGATTCACCCCTCCACTTT	CASSYIDMDSPLHF
TRBJ1-5	-	-	TRBV19	TGTGCCAGTAGTACCGCGCAGGCTCGGCAGCCCCAGCATTTT	CASSTAQARQPQHF
TRBJ2-5	once	-	TRBV6-5	TGTGCCAGCATCCGAGGGGAGACCCAGTACTTC	CASIRGETQYF
TRBJ1-1	-	TRBD1	TRBV7-7	TGTGCTAGCAGCTTACACACCCAGGGGGAGAACACTGAAGCTTTCTTT	CASSLHTQGENTEAFF
TRBJ1-4	once	TRBD1	TRBV5-1	TGCGCCAGCAGCCCGGGCGGGACAGGCTGGGAAAAACTGTTTTTT	CASSPGGTGWEKLFF
TRBJ1-1	once	-	TRBV7-2	TGTGCCAGCACCTCTCTGGCGGGGAACACTGAAGCTTTCTTT	CASTSLAGNTEAFF
TRBJ1-6	-	-	TRBV7-9	TGTGCCAGCAGCTTGGTGACAGTCGATAATTCACCCCTCCACTTT	CASSLVTVDNSPLHF
TRBJ2-7	-	-	TRBV2	TGTGCCAGCAGTCCCTCCTACGAGCAGTACTTC	CASSPSYEQYF
TRBJ1-6	-	-	TRBV10-2	TGCGCCAGCAGTGACCTAAATTCACCCCTCCACTTT	CASSDLNSPLHF
TRBJ1-4	-	-	TRBV4-3	TGCGCCAGCAGCCAAGATCGGGTTTTAGGAAAACTGTTTTTT	CASSQDRVLGKLFF
TRBJ2-5	-	TRBD2	TRBV10-1	TGCGCCAGCAGTGCCGGGGGGAGGCGCAGGGAGACCCAGTACTTC	CASSAGGRRRETQYF
TRBJ1-5	once	-	TRBV7-8	TGTGCCAGCAGCTTAGTAGGGACACGTAATCAGCCCCAGCATTTT	CASSLVGTRNQPQHF
TRBJ1-4	-	-	TRBV7-9	TGTGCCAGCAGCTTAGTTCAGGCCAATGAAAAACTGTTTTTT	CASSLVQANEKLFF
TRBJ2-5	-	TRBD2	TRBV18	TGTGCCAGCTCACCACCTCTAGCGGGGGGAGAGACCCAGTACTTC	CASSPPLAGGETQYF
TRBJ2-7	-	-	TRBV30	TGTGCCTGGAGCGACGTTGGGGAGGGGGGGCCGTACTTC	CAWSDVGEGGPYF
TRBJ1-3	-	TRBD1	TRBV4-1	TGCGCCAGCAGCCAAACTTTACAGGGGGGAAACACCATATATTTT	CASSQTLQGGNTIYF
TRBJ2-3	few	-	TRBV7-6	TGTGCCAGCAGCTTAGCAGAGGCCACAGATACGCAGTATTTT	CASSLAEATDTQYF
TRBJ1-1	few	TRBD1	TRBV5-4	TGTGCCAGCAGCTTGGGCACAGGGGGCGGTAGAGCTGAAGCTTTCTTT	CASSLGTGGGRAEAFF
TRBJ1-2	-	TRBD1	TRBV19	TGTGCCAGTAGTATGGGACAGCGACCCAACTATGGCTACACCTTC	CASSMGQRPNYGYTF
TRBJ1-2	once	-	TRBV5-1	TGCGCCAGCAGCTTGGGCACAGGGTATTTTGGCTATGGCTACACCTTC	CASSLGTGYFGYGYTF
TRBJ2-6	-	-	TRBV7-7	TGTGCTAGCAGCTTAGGGACTTCTGGGGCCAACGTCCTGACTTTC	CASSLGTSGANVLTF
TRBJ2-7	-	TRBD1	TRBV14	TGTGCCAGCAGCCAAAGGACTGGACAGGGCGGCGAGCAGTACTTC	CASSQRTGQGGEQYF
TRBJ2-7	-	-	TRBV6-5	TGTGCCAGCAGTCCTAACAGGAACCGTTACGAGCAGTACTTC	CASSPNRNRYEQYF
TRBJ1-2	-	-	TRBV5-1	TGCGCCAGCAGCCACGGTAGTGCCACCAGGGATCTGGTTGGCTACACCTTC	CASSHGSATRDLVGYTF
TRBJ1-4	-	TRBD1	TRBV5-6	TGTGCCAGCAGGCAGGGGGCGGAAAAACTGTTTTTT	CASRQGAEKLFF